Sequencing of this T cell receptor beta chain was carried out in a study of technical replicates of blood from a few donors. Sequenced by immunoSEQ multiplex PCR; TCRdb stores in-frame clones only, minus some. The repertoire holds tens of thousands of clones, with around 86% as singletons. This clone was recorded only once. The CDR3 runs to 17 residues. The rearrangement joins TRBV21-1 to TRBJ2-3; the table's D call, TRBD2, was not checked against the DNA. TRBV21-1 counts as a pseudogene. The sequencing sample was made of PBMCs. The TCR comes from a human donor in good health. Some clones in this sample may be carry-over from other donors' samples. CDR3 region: CASSNTPTMGGADTQYF. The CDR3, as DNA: TGTGCCAGCAGCAATACACCCACGATGGGCGGGGCAGATACGCAGTATTTT.